The rows below give T cell receptor beta chains drawn from one sample of a study of T cell repertoires in cytomegalovirus infection. TCRdb used MiXCR to reprocess the reads, holding one entry per CDR3 protein. In the table there are about 98,000 distinct CDR3 sequences, 16% of which are singletons. Material for sequencing was PBMCs. These receptors originate from a human donor in good health (CMV status not recorded). Some clones in this sample may be carry-over from other donors' samples. CDR3s include the opening cysteine and the closing phenylalanine or tryptophan. Fields, in order: clone size, V gene, D gene, J gene, CDR3 protein, CDR3 DNA. The D gene is left open where the match is weak. A row's size may be missing; if present it is once, few, many or a size class.

.	TRBV5-1	.	TRBJ2-1	CASSFDNSYNEQFF	TGCGCCAGCAGCTTCGACAACTCCTACAATGAGCAGTTCTTC
many	TRBV7-2	TRBD1	TRBJ2-5	CASTRTGGARTQYF	TGTGCCAGCACCAGGACAGGGGGGGCCCGGACCCAGTACTTC
.	TRBV12-3/TRBV12-4	TRBD1	TRBJ2-7	CASSASFCGGTGDLREQYF	TGTGCCAGCAGTGCCTCATTCTGTGGGGGTACAGGGGACCTACGGGAGCAGTACTTC
few	TRBV11-3	.	TRBJ2-2	CASSTRLGTGELFF	TGTGCCAGCAGCACGCGTCTCGGCACCGGGGAGCTGTTTTTT
.	TRBV7-3	TRBD1	TRBJ1-1	CASSPGGQGNTEAFF	TGTGCCAGCTCCCCCGGGGGACAGGGGAACACTGAAGCTTTCTTT
.	TRBV5-6	.	TRBJ2-5	CASSQSPLGTQYF	TGTGCCAGCAGCCAATCCCCCTTAGGGACCCAGTACTTC
.	TRBV13	.	TRBJ2-2	CASSPTWGQNTGELFF	TGTGCCAGCAGCCCGACCTGGGGCCAGAACACCGGGGAGCTGTTTTTT
few	TRBV18	.	TRBJ1-5	CASSSDAGQPQHF	TGTGCCAGCTCATCCGACGCGGGTCAGCCCCAGCATTTT
.	TRBV7-6	TRBD1	TRBJ1-5	CASSPQGQSNQPQHF	TGTGCCAGCAGCCCGCAGGGACAGAGCAATCAGCCCCAGCATTTT
.	TRBV5-1	TRBD2	TRBJ2-7	CASSSSGGPISYEQYF	TGCGCCAGCAGCTCTAGCGGGGGCCCCATCTCCTACGAGCAGTACTTC
many	TRBV7-3	.	TRBJ2-3	CASSSAPGSSDTQYF	TGTGCCAGCAGCTCCGCGCCGGGATCGTCAGATACGCAGTATTTT
many	TRBV19	.	TRBJ1-2	CASRVRGSLAYGYTF	TGTGCCAGTAGAGTCAGGGGCTCCTTAGCCTATGGCTACACCTTC
few	TRBV20-1	.	TRBJ2-7	CSARRASDVNYEQYF	TGCAGTGCTAGAAGAGCTTCAGACGTAAATTACGAGCAGTACTTC
many	TRBV7-6	.	TRBJ1-6	CASSLAPGSSPLHF	TGTGCCAGCAGTTTGGCCCCGGGGAGTTCACCCCTCCACTTT
few	TRBV3-1	.	TRBJ1-1	CASSHLTENTEAFF	TGTGCCAGCAGCCACTTGACAGAGAACACTGAAGCTTTCTTT
.	TRBV7-9	.	TRBJ2-3	CAGSRPNTDTQYF	TGTGCCGGAAGCAGGCCAAACACAGATACGCAGTATTTT
many	TRBV20-1	.	TRBJ2-1	CSALVVAGNEQFF	TGCAGTGCCCTAGTCGTAGCAGGCAATGAGCAGTTCTTC
many	TRBV7-2	.	TRBJ1-1	CASSLSGGTQAFF	TGTGCCAGCAGCTTAAGTGGAGGGACACAAGCTTTCTTT
many	TRBV12-3/TRBV12-4	TRBD2	TRBJ2-1	CASSLSSGATLYNEQFF	TGTGCCAGCAGTCTTTCTAGCGGGGCGACGCTTTACAATGAGCAGTTCTTC
.	TRBV29-1	.	TRBJ2-1	CSVLSPNSYNEQFF	TGCAGCGTTTTATCTCCCAACTCCTACAATGAGCAGTTCTTC
many	TRBV7-2	TRBD2	TRBJ2-3	CASSPGGVGGTWDTQYF	TGTGCCAGCAGTCCGGGGGGGGTCGGGGGGACATGGGATACGCAGTATTTT
.	TRBV28	TRBD1	TRBJ1-1	CASSLGQGVEAFF	TGTGCCAGCAGCCTCGGACAGGGGGTTGAGGCTTTCTTT
many	TRBV29-1	.	TRBJ1-2	CSADGSLYGYTF	TGCAGCGCTGATGGCAGCCTCTATGGCTACACCTTC
many	TRBV7-8	.	TRBJ2-1	CASSAGPPGPYNEQFF	TGTGCCAGCAGCGCGGGACCGCCGGGGCCTTACAATGAGCAGTTCTTC
.	TRBV19	.	TRBJ1-2	CASSIPYVYGYTF	TGTGCCAGTAGTATCCCCTACGTCTATGGCTACACCTTC
.	TRBV29-1	TRBD1	TRBJ2-1	CSVTGGRGQEQFF	TGCAGCGTTACAGGTGGCAGGGGGCAGGAGCAGTTCTTC
many	TRBV7-2	.	TRBJ2-3	CASSLLRGSTDTQYF	TGTGCCAGCAGCTTACTGCGGGGAAGCACAGATACGCAGTATTTT
few	TRBV12-3/TRBV12-4	TRBD2	TRBJ2-1	CASSGTSGWLEQFF	TGTGCCAGCAGCGGGACTAGCGGTTGGTTGGAGCAGTTCTTC
few	TRBV29-1	TRBD2	TRBJ2-5	CSVGAASGGQETQYF	TGCAGCGTTGGGGCGGCAAGCGGGGGGCAAGAGACCCAGTACTTC
.	TRBV11-3	.	TRBJ2-1	CASSMRGGMYNEQFF	TGTGCCAGCAGCATGAGAGGGGGTATGTACAATGAGCAGTTCTTC
many	TRBV11-2	TRBD1	TRBJ1-1	CASSPGTGGWGNTEAFF	TGTGCCAGCAGCCCCGGGACAGGGGGGTGGGGGAACACTGAAGCTTTCTTT
many	TRBV7-9	.	TRBJ1-1	CASSPRGQMNTEAFF	TGTGCCAGCAGCCCACGGGGACAAATGAACACTGAAGCTTTCTTT
few	TRBV7-7	.	TRBJ2-3	CASSPLPRDTQYF	TGTGCTAGCAGCCCTTTACCCAGAGATACGCAGTATTTT
few	TRBV7-2	.	TRBJ1-2	CASSATWGADLNYGYTF	TGTGCCAGCAGCGCGACTTGGGGGGCCGATCTTAACTATGGCTACACCTTC
.	TRBV20-1	TRBD2	TRBJ2-1	CSAWGLASTYEQFF	TGCAGTGCTTGGGGACTAGCATCGACGTATGAGCAGTTCTTC
.	TRBV7-2	TRBD1	TRBJ1-1	CASSSRDRTTHAFF	TGTGCCAGCAGCTCGCGGGACAGAACCACTCATGCTTTCTTT
few	TRBV29-1	TRBD2	TRBJ2-5	CSVEDSGLARETQYF	TGCAGCGTTGAAGATTCTGGACTAGCTCGCGAGACCCAGTACTTC
.	TRBV3-1	TRBD1	TRBJ1-2	CASSQAVDRGYSYTF	TGTGCCAGCAGCCAAGCTGTGGACAGGGGGTATAGCTACACCTTC
few	TRBV29-1	.	TRBJ1-1	CSVAPDRLGRAFF	TGCAGCGTTGCCCCGGACCGTCTGGGTCGGGCTTTCTTT
many	TRBV7-8	TRBD2	TRBJ2-1	CASSLSAGGLNEQFF	TGTGCCAGCAGCTTATCGGCGGGGGGGCTCAATGAGCAGTTCTTC
.	TRBV5-6	.	TRBJ1-1	CASSFRRGRTEAFF	TGTGCCAGCAGCTTCAGGAGGGGTCGGACTGAAGCTTTCTTT
few	TRBV5-4	.	TRBJ1-4	CASSAGLQKEKLFF	TGTGCCAGCAGCGCAGGGCTCCAGAAAGAAAAACTGTTTTTT
many	TRBV28	.	TRBJ2-3	CASSGSGRYTDTQYF	TGTGCCAGCAGTGGGTCGGGACGGTACACAGATACGCAGTATTTT